The rows below give T cell receptor beta chains drawn from one sample of a study of shared clonotypes between healthy human individuals. The method was immunoSEQ multiplex PCR; TCRdb's version includes in-frame clones alone and lacks a portion of them. The table shows millions of clones, with about 92% occurring only once. The specimen sequenced was naive CD4+ T cells from PBMCs. These receptors were collected from a man between 18 and 35 years old in good health. Some clones in this sample may be carry-over from other donors' samples. Both conserved end residues are part of each CDR3. D genes are given only for firm matches. Where a row states a size, it is once, few, many or the class of an expanded clone; other rows omit it.

TRBJ1-5,-,few,TRBV18,TGTGCCAGCTCTCGAACTACAGGGTCAGATCAGCCCCAGCATTTT,CASSRTTGSDQPQHF
TRBJ2-7,-,-,TRBV28,TGTGCCACCGTCCTAGCTGACTCCTACGAGCAGTACTTC,CATVLADSYEQYF
TRBJ1-3,-,-,TRBV6-5,TGTGCCAGCAGTCCCAGGAGGGGAAACACCATATATTTT,CASSPRRGNTIYF
TRBJ2-7,-,-,TRBV5-6,TGTGCCAGCAGCTTCTACAACGAGCAGTACTTC,CASSFYNEQYF
TRBJ2-2,TRBD1,-,TRBV18,TGTGCCAGCTCACCGGGACAGGGGTCTTTATTAGCGAACACCGGGGAGCTGTTTTTT,CASSPGQGSLLANTGELFF
TRBJ2-3,-,-,TRBV5-1,TGCGCCAGCTCTTGGGGGCGGCTCCCCACAGATACGCAGTATTTT,CASSWGRLPTDTQYF
TRBJ2-3,TRBD2,-,TRBV9,TGTGCCAGCAGCGTAGCCGGGACTAGCGCCACAGATACGCAGTATTTT,CASSVAGTSATDTQYF
TRBJ2-1,-,-,TRBV4-1,TGCGCCAGCGGTTCGGATCTAAAGCAGTTCTTC,CASGSDLKQFF
TRBJ2-7,-,-,TRBV15,TGTGCCACCAGCAGCAACCGGGACGGACCCTACGAGCAGTACTTC,CATSSNRDGPYEQYF
TRBJ1-3,-,-,TRBV28,TGTGCCAGCAGTTTGAGTGGGGTAAACACCATATATTTT,CASSLSGVNTIYF
TRBJ2-2,-,-,TRBV28,TGTGCCAGCAGGCCCCAGGGGTCGAACACCGGGGAGCTGTTTTTT,CASRPQGSNTGELFF
TRBJ2-2,-,once,TRBV11-2,TGTGCCAGCAGCTCTAGCGCTGCGAACACCGGGGAGCTGTTTTTT,CASSSSAANTGELFF
TRBJ2-7,TRBD1,-,TRBV6-1,TGTACCATCCGGAGATCGGGACAGCTAACTCGCGAGCAGTACTTC,CTIRRSGQLTREQYF
TRBJ2-3,-,-,TRBV6-5,TGTGCCAGCAGTTACGGAGGGGCTTCCACAGATACGCAGTATTTT,CASSYGGASTDTQYF
TRBJ2-3,TRBD1,-,TRBV15,TGTGCCACCAGCAGACTGACAGGGGGGGATACGCAGTATTTT,CATSRLTGGDTQYF